Listed below are T cell receptor beta chains from one sample, sequenced in a study of CD8 T cells in ankylosing spondylitis. In TCRdb, the 5' RACE reads were re-called with MiXCR into one record per CDR3 protein. The sample has approximately 300,000 distinct CDR3 sequences; 7% to 9% are singletons. The source material was blood, either unsorted or a sorted T cell fraction (not recorded which). The receptors derive from a male donor with ankylosing spondylitis. Each CDR3 is given with its conserved first and last residue. D genes are given only for firm matches. Size values are once, few and many counts, or a class for expanded clones, and some rows have none.

clone size	V gene	J gene	D gene	CDR3 DNA	CDR3 protein
many	TRBV29-1	TRBJ2-1	.	TGCAGCGTTGTTTTAGGGATCTCCTACAATGAGCAGTTCTTC	CSVVLGISYNEQFF
many	TRBV12-3/TRBV12-4	TRBJ2-1	TRBD1	TGTGCCAGCAGTTTCGAAAGGACAGGGGGTTACAATGAGCAGTTCTTC	CASSFERTGGYNEQFF
.	TRBV5-1	TRBJ2-1	TRBD2	TGCGCCAGCAGTAAAGTAGCGGGAGGTAACGATGAGCAGTTCTTC	CASSKVAGGNDEQFF
many	TRBV7-9	TRBJ2-3	TRBD2	TGTGCCAGCAGGGGCCAACCCCTAGCGGGAGACCCAGATACGCAGTATTTT	CASRGQPLAGDPDTQYF
few	TRBV18	TRBJ2-2	.	TGTGCCAGCTCGCCCAATATCGGATCGGCGGAGAACACCGGGGAGCTGTTTTTT	CASSPNIGSAENTGELFF
.	TRBV18	TRBJ2-1	.	TGTGCCAGCTCACCAAGGCGTGGAGACAATGAGCAGTTCTTC	CASSPRRGDNEQFF
.	TRBV29-1	TRBJ2-7	.	TGCAGCGGCGGTACAGGCCCCTCCTACGAGCAGTACTTC	CSGGTGPSYEQYF
many	TRBV29-1	TRBJ1-2	.	TGCAGCGTTGAAGATGGCGGTTATGGCTACACCTTC	CSVEDGGYGYTF
many	TRBV29-1	TRBJ1-5	.	TGCAGCGCCCAATCCCAGGCTGGTCAGCCCCAGCATTTT	CSAQSQAGQPQHF
many	TRBV28	TRBJ2-7	.	TGTGCCAGCAGATTAGGACCGCTGACCTACGAGCAGTACTTC	CASRLGPLTYEQYF
few	TRBV20-1	TRBJ2-7	.	TGCAGTGCTAGAGATTTCCCAGAGGACATTGGATACGAGCAGTACTTC	CSARDFPEDIGYEQYF
few	TRBV24-1	TRBJ1-1	TRBD1	TGTGCCACCAGTGATACGACAGGGGGCGACACTGAAGCTTTCTTT	CATSDTTGGDTEAFF
many	TRBV4-2	TRBJ1-2	.	TGTGCCAGCAGCCAAGGGGACGACTATGGCTACACCTTC	CASSQGDDYGYTF
.	TRBV6-1	TRBJ2-1	.	TGTGCCAGCAGTGAAGCTGGAGCGTGGAATGAGCAGTTCTTC	CASSEAGAWNEQFF
few	TRBV29-1	TRBJ1-2	.	TGCAGCGTTGAAGATCCGATCTTCAAGAACTATGGCTACACCTTC	CSVEDPIFKNYGYTF
few	TRBV27	TRBJ2-7	TRBD1	TGTGCCAGCGGACAACAGGGGAGATCTTCCTACGAGCAGTACTTC	CASGQQGRSSYEQYF
once	TRBV19	TRBJ2-2	.	TGTGCCAGTCACCGCGCGCTCGGGGAGCTGTTTTTT	CASHRALGELFF
few	TRBV5-1	TRBJ1-6	.	.	CASRLGQVSLYNSPLHF
.	TRBV28	TRBJ2-3	TRBD2	TGTGCCAGCAGGCTAGCGGGAGCACCCACAGATACGCAGTATTTT	CASRLAGAPTDTQYF
few	TRBV27	TRBJ2-3	.	TGTGCCAGCAGTTTAAGTCGGGGGATCACAGATACGCAGTATTTT	CASSLSRGITDTQYF
few	TRBV7-9	TRBJ1-6	TRBD1	TGTGCCAGCAGCTTAACAGGGGGCAGTTCACCCCTCCACTTT	CASSLTGGSSPLHF
.	TRBV7-2	TRBJ2-1	TRBD2	TGTGCCAGCAGCCCACGGACTAGCGAGGCTAACAATGAGCAGTTCTTC	CASSPRTSEANNEQFF
few	TRBV7-2	TRBJ2-3	TRBD2	TGTGCCAGCAGCCCAACGGCGGGAGTTGGAGATACGCAGTATTTT	CASSPTAGVGDTQYF
.	TRBV18	TRBJ1-1	.	TGTGCCAGCTCACCAGGGGCTGAAGCTTTCTTT	CASSPGAEAFF
few	TRBV5-1	TRBJ1-5	.	TGCGCCAGCAGCTTGGGAGGAGACAATCAGCCCCAGCATTTT	CASSLGGDNQPQHF
.	TRBV28	TRBJ2-7	.	TGTGCCAGCAGTTTATACCCGAGCCCATTGGCAGGGGAGCAGTACTTC	CASSLYPSPLAGEQYF
many	TRBV11-1	TRBJ2-1	TRBD1	TGTGCCAGCAGCTTAGACAGGGGGAAGAATGAGCAGTTCTTC	CASSLDRGKNEQFF
many	TRBV29-1	TRBJ2-1	TRBD2	TGCAGCGCGACTAGCCAATTACCGTACAATGAGCAGTTCTTC	CSATSQLPYNEQFF
few	TRBV15	TRBJ2-1	.	TGTGCCACCAGCAGAGCTCAACTCAATGAGCAGTTCTTC	CATSRAQLNEQFF
.	TRBV7-2	TRBJ2-1	TRBD2	TGTGCCAGCCGCCGCGGGGGACTAGGGAGGCTCGGTGAGCAGTTCTTC	CASRRGGLGRLGEQFF
.	TRBV11-2	TRBJ2-1	TRBD2	TGTGCCAGCAGTCCGGGGGTGGGACTAGCGGGAGGGCCTACGAACAATGAGCAGTTCTTC	CASSPGVGLAGGPTNNEQFF
.	TRBV12-3/TRBV12-4	TRBJ2-1	TRBD2	TGTGCCAGCAGTCGGGGACTAGCGCTTGAGCAGTTCTTC	CASSRGLALEQFF
.	TRBV6-5	TRBJ2-5	.	TGTGCCAGCAGTTACTCCGGACTACAAGAGACCCAGTACTTC	CASSYSGLQETQYF
few	TRBV9	TRBJ2-5	TRBD2	TGTGCCAGCAGCACAGCGGGACTAGCGGGAGTGGGGGGCCAAGAGACCCAGTACTTC	CASSTAGLAGVGGQETQYF